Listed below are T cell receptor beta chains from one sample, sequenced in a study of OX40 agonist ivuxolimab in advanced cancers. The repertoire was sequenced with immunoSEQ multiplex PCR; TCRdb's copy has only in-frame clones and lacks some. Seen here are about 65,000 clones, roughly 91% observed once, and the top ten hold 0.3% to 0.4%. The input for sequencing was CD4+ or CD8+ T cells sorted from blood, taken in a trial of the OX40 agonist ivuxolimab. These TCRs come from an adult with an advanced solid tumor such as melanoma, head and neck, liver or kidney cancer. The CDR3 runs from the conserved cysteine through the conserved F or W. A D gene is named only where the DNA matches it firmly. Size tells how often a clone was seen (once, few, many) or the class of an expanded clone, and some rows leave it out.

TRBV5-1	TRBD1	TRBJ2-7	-	TGCGCCAGCAGCTCCTTACCGGGACAGAACTCCTACGAGCAGTACTTC	CASSSLPGQNSYEQYF
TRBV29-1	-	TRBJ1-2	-	TGCAGCGCCCAGACAGCCATCTATGGCTACACCTTC	CSAQTAIYGYTF
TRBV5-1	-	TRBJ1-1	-	TGCGCCAGCAGCTCACGGTCAGGGTTGAGGGTGAACACTGAAGCTTTCTTT	CASSSRSGLRVNTEAFF
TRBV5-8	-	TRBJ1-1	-	TGTGCCAGCAGCTTGGTTCGGAACACTGAAGCTTTCTTT	CASSLVRNTEAFF
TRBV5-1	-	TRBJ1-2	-	TGCGCCAGCAGCTTGGACAGGGCGGGCGGCTACACCTTC	CASSLDRAGGYTF
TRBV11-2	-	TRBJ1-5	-	TGTGCCAGCAGCTACACCGGAAATCAGCCCCAGCATTTT	CASSYTGNQPQHF
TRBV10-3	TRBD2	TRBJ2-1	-	TGTGCCATCAGCCTCTCCTCTAGCGGGGGGGTAAGGGAGCAGTTCTTC	CAISLSSSGGVREQFF
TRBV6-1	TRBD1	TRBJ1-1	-	TGTACCAGCAGTGAAAGGACAGGAGCTATGAACACTGAAGCTTTCTTT	CTSSERTGAMNTEAFF
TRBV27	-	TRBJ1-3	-	TGTGCCAGCAGTTTAAACTGGTCTGGAAACACCATATATTTT	CASSLNWSGNTIYF
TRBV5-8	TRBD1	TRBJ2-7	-	TGTGCCAGCAGCTTTTCTCGGGACAGGACCTACGAGCAGTACTTC	CASSFSRDRTYEQYF
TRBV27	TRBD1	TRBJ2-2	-	TGTGCCAGCAGTTTAAGGGGGCATTCGGACACCGGGGAGCTGTTTTTT	CASSLRGHSDTGELFF
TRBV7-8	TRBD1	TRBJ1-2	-	TGTGCCAGCAGCGGTCGGACAGGGGCTTCCTATGGCTACACCTTC	CASSGRTGASYGYTF
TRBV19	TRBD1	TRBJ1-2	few	TGTGCCAGTTCGGACAGGGCTTGGGGACTGGATGGCTACACCTTC	CASSDRAWGLDGYTF
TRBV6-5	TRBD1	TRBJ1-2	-	TGTGCCAGCAGTTACTCGGGACAGGGCCGGGGCTACACCTTC	CASSYSGQGRGYTF
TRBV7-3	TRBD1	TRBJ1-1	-	TGTGCCAGCAGCTCGACAGGGCCCACCGTAGCTTTCTTT	CASSSTGPTVAFF
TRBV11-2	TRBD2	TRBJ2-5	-	TGTGCCAGCAGCTTACTAGCGGGGGGCCCATTCGGGGAGACCCAGTACTTC	CASSLLAGGPFGETQYF
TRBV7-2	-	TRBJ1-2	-	TGTGCCAGCAGCTTAGATGGATCGGGCCGGGAAGGCTACACCTTC	CASSLDGSGREGYTF
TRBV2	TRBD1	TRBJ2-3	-	TGTGCCAGCAGTGTCCAGGGGGCAACAGATACGCAGTATTTT	CASSVQGATDTQYF
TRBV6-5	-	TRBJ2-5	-	TGTGCCAGCAGCTCAGGCAGCGAAGAGACCCAGTACTTC	CASSSGSEETQYF